These 29 T cell receptor beta chains were all obtained from the same sample, sequenced in a study of blood T cell repertoires in COVID-19. This table comes from immunoSEQ multiplex PCR, and its TCRdb copy is limited to in-frame clones, with some not included. The sample contains 300,000 or so clones, about 90% of which appear only once. Sequencing was carried out using PBMCs or T cells enriched from blood (not recorded which). The receptors derive from a woman aged 50 to 60 who had been exposed to COVID-19.

J is TRBJ1-1 and V is TRBV6-5; 8 nucleotides agree with TRBD1. The ends lost 7 bases at V and 4 bases at J; junction bases unmatched: 5. From germline, CDR1 is MNHEY and CDR2 SVGAGI. The CDR3 has 13 amino acids. The CDR3 loop reads CASKKTGATEAFF. DNA for the CDR3: TGTGCCAGCAAAAAGACAGGGGCCACTGAAGCTTTCTTT.

Comments on this clone: Other DNA sequences in this sample translate to the same CDR3. The V call is TRBV4-1, the J call TRBJ2-2, with D unclear. V was pared by 1 base and J by 0 bases, with 6 bases between. Germline assignment: CDR1 MGHRA and CDR2 YSYEKL. The CDR3 is 15 amino acids. The CDR3 spells CASSQGTANTGELFF. The CDR3 nucleotides read TGCGCCAGCAGCCAAGGCACAGCGAACACCGGGGAGCTGTTTTTT.

The chain uses TRBV19 and TRBJ2-6, with D perhaps matching TRBD1 (5 bases). Germline assignment: CDR1 LNHDA and CDR2 SQIVND (reference sequence). The CDR3 spans 19 residues. V lost 7 bases to trimming and J lost 0 bases, with 22 bases between them. CDR3 bases: TGTGCCAGTACCCGCCTAGGGCAGGGTTTTTTCTCTGGGGCCAACGTCCTGACTTTC. Translated, it gives CASTRLGQGFFSGANVLTF.

This clone showed up just a few times. This rearrangement joins TRBV24-1 to TRBJ2-3, with 12 bases matching TRBD2. The germline V gene has CDR1 KGHDR and CDR2 SFDVKD. Trimming at V came to 4 bases and at J to 4 bases, leaving 8 bases not matched to a gene. The CDR3 consists of 17 residues. CDR3 sequence reads: CATSDLAGGLGADTQYF. CDR3 in DNA: TGTGCCACCAGTGACCTAGCGGGGGGGCTTGGGGCAGATACGCAGTATTTT.

The V call is TRBV6-1, the J call TRBJ1-6, with D possibly TRBD1 on 5 matching bases. Trimming removed 3 bases at V and 6 bases at J, with 15 bases between. Germline loops: CDR1 MNHNS, CDR2 SASEGT. This CDR3 has 16 residues. CDR3 nucleotide sequence: TGTGCCAGCAGTGACCGGATCAGGGACTCTAATTCACCCCTCCACTTT. As protein: CASSDRIRDSNSPLHF.

V gene TRBV10-2 combines with J gene TRBJ1-5; TRBD1 might be the D (5 bases). The germline V and J ends were trimmed by 8 bases and 7 bases, with 18 bases remaining between them. The CDR3 length is 14 residues. From germline, CDR1 is WSHSY and CDR2 SAAADI. Here the CDR3 reads CASGRAPSGQPQHF. Here the CDR3 DNA reads TGCGCCAGCGGGAGGGCCCCTTCAGGGCAGCCCCAGCATTTT.

The rearrangement uses TRBV9 and TRBJ2-3, with D possibly matching TRBD2 (5 bases). CDR1 and CDR2 from the germline V gene are SGDLS and YYNGEE. This CDR3 is 12 amino acids long. Deletions cut 5 bases from V and 4 bases from J, with 8 bases between. CDR3 sequence (DNA): TGTGCCAGCAGTCCCGGGGCAGATACGCAGTATTTT. Amino acids: CASSPGADTQYF.

The V and J genes are TRBV20-1 and TRBJ2-7, with D possibly TRBD1 on 6 matching bases. CDR1 and CDR2 from the germline V gene are DFQATT and SNEGSKA (reference sequence). The CDR3 totals 15 residues. V lost 3 bases and J 5 bases, leaving 20 bases between the germline ends. The CDR3 region has the DNA TGCAGTGCTAGTGGTTTCGGGCAGGGGATTAACGAGCAGTACTTC. This sequence encodes CSASGFGQGINEQYF.

The chain combines TRBV21-1 with TRBJ2-7; the table gives TRBD2 as D, unverified against the DNA. TRBV21-1 is flagged as a pseudogene. The CDR3 consists of 18 residues. CDR3 bases: TGTGCCAGCAGCCCCTCTCGTCTCAGCGGGGGGGCAAAGTACGAGCAGTACTTC. This translates into CASSPSRLSGGAKYEQYF.

The rearrangement links TRBV27 to TRBJ1-1; D is undetermined. The CDR3 is made up of 14 amino acids. The V end lost 0 bases, the J end lost 2 bases, and 7 bases lay between the germline ends. Germline lookup yields CDR1 MNHEY and CDR2 SMNVEV (reference sequence). CDR3 bases: TGTGCCAGCAGTTTATCCCACTTAAACACTGAAGCTTTCTTT. Amino acid sequence: CASSLSHLNTEAFF.

J is TRBJ1-5 and V is TRBV6-2 or TRBV6-3, with TRBD1 identical over 8 bases. The germline V gene encodes CDR1 MNHEY and CDR2 SVGEGT. Trimming took 5 bases from V and 7 from J; bases not matched to a gene: 10. This CDR3 comprises 15 residues. CDR3 sequence reads: CASSRLGQARQPQHF. The DNA for the CDR3 is TGTGCCAGCAGTAGGTTGGGACAGGCCCGCCAGCCCCAGCATTTT.

The J gene is TRBJ2-3, the V gene TRBV28; 7 positions match TRBD2. Per the germline V gene, CDR1 is MDHEN and CDR2 is SYDVKM. The CDR3 extends over 18 amino acids. V lost 6 bases and J lost 4; bases outside the gene matches: 19. The CDR3 loop is CASSLITPGLVGPDTQYF. In DNA form, the CDR3 reads TGTGCCAGCAGCCTTATCACCCCCGGACTAGTTGGCCCAGATACGCAGTATTTT.

J is TRBJ1-2 and V is TRBV6-5; TRBD1 matches 7 bases. Germline CDR1 reads MNHEY; CDR2 reads SVGAGI. After removal of 2 bases from V and 8 bases from J, the junction contained 11 bases not matched to a gene. The CDR3 totals 15 residues. The CDR3 sequence is CASSYAGQVLEGYTF. The DNA of the CDR3 is TGTGCCAGCAGTTACGCCGGACAGGTCCTAGAGGGCTACACCTTC.

The rearrangement links TRBV6-5 to TRBJ2-7, with unresolved D. Germline lookup yields CDR1 MNHEY and CDR2 SVGAGI. The CDR3 spans 16 residues. The V end lost 0 bases, the J end lost 1 base, and 13 bases lay between the germline ends. CDR3 nucleotides: TGTGCCAGCAGTTACTCCCATCCGCGGCTGTCCTACGAGCAGTACTTC. Its protein is CASSYSHPRLSYEQYF.

The CDR3 spells CASSPVASTLGRGYTF. The CDR3, as DNA: TGTGCCAGCAGCCCAGTAGCGTCGACCTTAGGGCGGGGCTACACCTTC. J is TRBJ1-2 and V is TRBV3-1 (or the pseudogene TRBV3-2); D ambiguous. V lost 4 bases, J lost 8 bases, and 23 bases lay in between. Germline lookup yields CDR1 LGHDT and CDR2 YNNKEL (reference sequence). The CDR3 contains 16 residues.

The chain recombines TRBV7-9 with TRBJ2-1, with 8 bases that match TRBD1. The CDR3 sequence is 15 residues long. The V segment lost 4 bases and the J segment 8 bases; nucleotides outside the gene matches: 10. Germline V gene lookup returns CDR1 SEHNR and CDR2 FQNEAQ (reference sequence). Written as DNA, the CDR3 is TGTGCCAGCAGCTCAGGACAGGGCGAGGGGTATGAGCAGTTCTTC. Protein: CASSSGQGEGYEQFF.

The V call is TRBV6-5, the J call TRBJ2-1; 10 bases align to TRBD2. Germline CDR1 reads MNHEY; CDR2 reads SVGAGI. This CDR3 is 12 amino acids long. The J segment lost 11 bases and the V segment lost 8 bases, leaving 6 bases of the junction unmatched. The CDR3 sequence is CASLAGGTQQFF. The CDR3 nucleotides read TGTGCCAGCTTAGCGGGGGGCACTCAGCAGTTCTTC.

The rearrangement joins TRBV2 to TRBJ2-7, with 10 bases that match TRBD1. Germline trimming cut 8 bases from V and 4 bases from J; bases unmatched to any gene: 8. The V gene's germline CDR1 is SNHLY and CDR2 FYNNEI. The CDR3 is 14 residues long. CDR3 DNA: TGTGCCAGCCGACTTGACAGGGGGCAGTACGAGCAGTACTTC. This codes for CASRLDRGQYEQYF.

The chain couples TRBV5-1 to TRBJ2-4; D possibly corresponds to TRBD2 (6 bases). The V gene lost 7 bases and the J gene lost 6 bases, with 17 bases spanning the gap. CDR1 is SGHRS and CDR2 is YFSETQ in the germline V gene. The CDR3 loop spans 14 amino acids. The CDR3 region is CASGGGGLGNIQYF. CDR3 nucleotide sequence: TGCGCCAGCGGAGGTGGGGGGTTGGGAAACATTCAGTACTTC.

The chain's CDR3 is CASSPTRVTDTQYF. CDR3 in DNA: TGTGCCAGCAGCCCTACCCGTGTAACAGATACGCAGTATTTT. This rearrangement joins TRBV11-3 to TRBJ2-3; D is ambiguous. V was shortened by 5 bases and J by 3 bases, with 12 bases between the two germline ends. The CDR3 is 14 residues long. The V gene's germline CDR1 is SGHNT and CDR2 YENEEA.

The chain couples TRBV3-1 (or the pseudogene TRBV3-2) to TRBJ2-1; the match to TRBD2 covers 11 bases. Trimming at V came to 0 bases and at J to 6 bases, leaving 13 bases not matched to a gene. The CDR3 covers 19 residues. CDR1 LGHDT and CDR2 YNNKEL come from the germline V gene (reference sequence). The chain's CDR3 is CASSQDRLSPSGGFNEQFF. In DNA, the CDR3 is TGTGCCAGCAGCCAAGATCGTCTCTCCCCTAGCGGGGGGTTCAATGAGCAGTTCTTC.

This clone was seen more than once but under ten times. J is TRBJ1-6 and V is TRBV7-9; 8 bases align to TRBD1. J gave up 8 bases and V 0 bases, and 6 bases lay outside the gene matches. CDR3 length: 16 residues. CDR1 SEHNR and CDR2 FQNEAQ come from the germline V gene (reference sequence). CDR3 nucleotides: TGTGCCAGCAGCTTAGCACCGTACAGGGGGGATTCACCCCTCCACTTT. It encodes CASSLAPYRGDSPLHF.

The rearrangement uses TRBV18 and TRBJ1-3, with 7 bases identical to TRBD1. The CDR3 has 16 amino acids. Germline CDR1 KGHSH, CDR2 LQKENI. J gave up 2 bases and V 0 bases, and 4 bases lay outside the gene matches. CDR3 loop: CASSPPNRGTGNTIYF. The CDR3 region has the DNA TGTGCCAGCTCACCACCGAACAGGGGAACTGGAAACACCATATATTTT.

This chain connects TRBV5-1 to TRBJ1-2; 8 nucleotides align to TRBD1. Germline loops: CDR1 SGHRS, CDR2 YFSETQ. CDR3 length: 17 residues. With V trimmed by 0 bases and J by 2 bases, 9 bases remained unmatched. CDR3 nucleotides: TGCGCCAGCAGCTTGGCCCGACCGGGACAGGTCAACTATGGCTACACCTTC. This sequence encodes CASSLARPGQVNYGYTF.

This chain links TRBV9 with TRBJ2-3; 9 positions agree with TRBD2. The CDR3 has 18 residues. Per germline, CDR1 SGDLS and CDR2 YYNGEE. V shed 4 bases and J 1 base; nucleotides not matched to a gene: 13. In nucleotides, the CDR3 is TGTGCCAGCAGCCTCCGTCCCGGGACTAGCCGTGGCACAGATACGCAGTATTTT. Translating it yields CASSLRPGTSRGTDTQYF.

V and J are TRBV5-4 and TRBJ2-6, with 7 bases aligning to TRBD1. Germline CDR1 SGHNT, CDR2 YYREEE (reference sequence). CDR3 length: 17 residues. V lost 4 bases to trimming and J lost 2 bases; unmatched junction nucleotides: 9. Written as DNA, the CDR3 is TGTGCCAGCAGCGTTCGACAGGGTGTCGCTGGGGCCAACGTCCTGACTTTC. It codes for CASSVRQGVAGANVLTF.

The chain combines TRBV14 with TRBJ2-1; D perhaps matches TRBD2 (5 bases). The CDR3 runs to 15 residues. Germline V lookup: CDR1 SGHDN, CDR2 FVKESK. V shed 1 base and J shed 4 bases, with 11 bases lying between them. CDR3 sequence: CASSQVSDFYNEQFF. CDR3 DNA: TGTGCCAGCAGCCAAGTTAGCGACTTTTACAATGAGCAGTTCTTC.

This chain joins TRBV5-1 and TRBJ2-7; possibly TRBD1 for D (6 bases). The CDR3 is 15 residues long. Trimming stripped 2 bases from V and 4 bases from J, with 16 bases between. From germline, CDR1 is SGHRS and CDR2 YFSETQ. CDR3 residues: CASSFNSGVRYEQYF. The CDR3 DNA sequence: TGCGCCAGCAGCTTCAACTCAGGGGTAAGATACGAGCAGTACTTC.

The chain combines TRBV5-4 with TRBJ2-7; 8 bases are shared with TRBD1. Germline V lookup: CDR1 SGHNT, CDR2 YYREEE (reference sequence). Trimming removed 2 bases from V and 0 bases from J; junction bases left unmatched: 4. The CDR3 runs 15 residues. The CDR3 nucleotides are TGTGCCAGCAGCTTTCCTACAGGGGGCTCCTACGAGCAGTACTTC. Its translation: CASSFPTGGSYEQYF.